The following is a TCR beta chain sequence with its context. What it binds is unknown. The data belong to a study of cytomegalovirus exposure and HLA in healthy donors. Overall study findings and caveats: Excluded were some V segments that proved indistinguishable, including TRBV6-2 and TRBV6-3.

Amplification used 60 Vbeta primers and 13 Jbeta primers. TCRdb's table, derived via immunoSEQ multiplex PCR, lists solely in-frame clones and lacks some. The sample shows 120,000 to 150,000 clones, around 9.6% of them seen only once. Between the trimmed V and J ends, which lost 0 bases and 7 bases, there was a span of 13 bases. The germline V gene encodes CDR1 LGHNA and CDR2 YNFKEQ. CDR3 length: 14 amino acids. This sequence joins TRBV4-2 and TRBJ2-7, with D possibly matching TRBD2 (5 bases). This receptor was obtained from a male donor in good health and CMV-seronegative. Sequencing was performed on PBMCs. DNA of the CDR3: TGTGCCAGCAGCCAAGAGGCCCGGGGAAAGGAGCAGTACTTC. It codes for CASSQEARGKEQYF.